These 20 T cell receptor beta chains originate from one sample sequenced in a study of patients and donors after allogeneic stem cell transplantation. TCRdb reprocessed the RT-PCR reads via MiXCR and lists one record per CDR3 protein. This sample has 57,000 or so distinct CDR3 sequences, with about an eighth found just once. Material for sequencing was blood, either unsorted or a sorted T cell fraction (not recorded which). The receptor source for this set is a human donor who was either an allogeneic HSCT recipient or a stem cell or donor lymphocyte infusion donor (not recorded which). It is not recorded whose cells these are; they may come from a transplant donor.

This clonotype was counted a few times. CDR3 region: CATSDFSGNEQFF. The CDR3 DNA reads as TGTGCCACCAGTGATTTTTCGGGGAATGAGCAGTTCTTC. The chain joins TRBV24-1 to TRBJ2-1; D possibly corresponds to TRBD2 (5 bases). This CDR3 region has 13 residues. V gave up 1 base and J gave up 7 bases, with 7 bases separating them. Germline V gives CDR1 KGHDR, CDR2 SFDVKD.

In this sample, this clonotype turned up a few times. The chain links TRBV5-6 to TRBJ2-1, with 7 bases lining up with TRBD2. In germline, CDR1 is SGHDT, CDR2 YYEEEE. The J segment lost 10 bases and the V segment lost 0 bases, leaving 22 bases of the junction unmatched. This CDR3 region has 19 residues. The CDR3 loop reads CASSLVPFLAGESLLEQFF. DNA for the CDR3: TGTGCCAGCAGCTTGGTCCCGTTTCTGGCGGGAGAGTCTCTTTTAGAGCAGTTCTTC.

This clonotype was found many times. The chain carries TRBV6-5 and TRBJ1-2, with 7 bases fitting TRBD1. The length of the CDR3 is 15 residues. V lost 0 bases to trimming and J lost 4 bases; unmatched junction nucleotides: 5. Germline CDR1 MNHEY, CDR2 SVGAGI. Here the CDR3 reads CASSYSGRGVYGYTF. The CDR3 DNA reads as TGTGCCAGCAGTTACTCCGGCAGGGGGGTCTATGGCTACACCTTC.

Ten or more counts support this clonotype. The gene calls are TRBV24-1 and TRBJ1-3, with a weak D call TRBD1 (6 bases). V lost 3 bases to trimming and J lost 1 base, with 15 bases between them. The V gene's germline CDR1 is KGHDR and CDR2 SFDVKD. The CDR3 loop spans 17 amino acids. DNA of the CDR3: TGTGCCACCAGTGATGCCGGGGGGGCGCATTCTGGAAACACCATATATTTT. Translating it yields CATSDAGGAHSGNTIYF.

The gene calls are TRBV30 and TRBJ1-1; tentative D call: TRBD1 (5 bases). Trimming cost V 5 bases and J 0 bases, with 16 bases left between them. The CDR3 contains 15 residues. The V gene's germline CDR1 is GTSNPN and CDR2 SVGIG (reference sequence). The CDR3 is CAWELWGGMNTEAFF. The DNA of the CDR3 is TGTGCCTGGGAGTTGTGGGGGGGGATGAACACTGAAGCTTTCTTT.

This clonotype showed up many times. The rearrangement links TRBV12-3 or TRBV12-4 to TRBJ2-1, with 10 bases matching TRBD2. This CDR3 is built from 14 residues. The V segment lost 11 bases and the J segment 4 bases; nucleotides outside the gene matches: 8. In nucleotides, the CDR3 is TGTGCCGGACTAACTAGCGGGGCGTACAATGAGCAGTTCTTC. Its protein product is CAGLTSGAYNEQFF.

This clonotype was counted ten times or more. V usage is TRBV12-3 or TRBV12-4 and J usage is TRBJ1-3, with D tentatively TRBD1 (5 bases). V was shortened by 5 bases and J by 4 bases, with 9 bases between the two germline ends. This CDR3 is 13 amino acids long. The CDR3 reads CASSRKGGNTIYF. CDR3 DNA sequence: TGTGCCAGCAGTCGTAAGGGGGGAAACACCATATATTTT.

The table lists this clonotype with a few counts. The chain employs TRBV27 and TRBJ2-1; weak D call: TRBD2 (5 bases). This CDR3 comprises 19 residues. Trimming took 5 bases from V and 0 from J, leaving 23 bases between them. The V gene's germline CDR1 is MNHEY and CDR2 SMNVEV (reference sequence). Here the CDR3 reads CASSPPQPLAPSSYNEQFF. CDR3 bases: TGTGCCAGCAGTCCTCCCCAACCTCTAGCACCAAGCTCCTACAATGAGCAGTTCTTC.

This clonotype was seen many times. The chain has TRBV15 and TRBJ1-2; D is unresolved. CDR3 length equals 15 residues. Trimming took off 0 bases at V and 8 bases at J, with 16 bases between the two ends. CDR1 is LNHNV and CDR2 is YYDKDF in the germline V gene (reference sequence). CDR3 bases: TGTGCCACCAGCAGAGATCGAAGAGCAACTATAGGCTACACCTTC. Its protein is CATSRDRRATIGYTF. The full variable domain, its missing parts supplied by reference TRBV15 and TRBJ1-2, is DAMVIQNPRYQVTQFGKPVTLSCSQTLNHNVMYWYQQKSSQAPKLLFHYYDKDFNNEADTPDNFQSRRPNTSFCFLDIRSPGLGDTAMYLCATSRDRRATIGYTFGSGTRLTVV.

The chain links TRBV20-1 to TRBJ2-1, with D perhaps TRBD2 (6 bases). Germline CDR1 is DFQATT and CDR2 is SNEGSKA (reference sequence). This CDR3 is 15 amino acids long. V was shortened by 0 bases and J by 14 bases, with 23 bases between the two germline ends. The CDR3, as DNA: TGCAGTGCTAGAGATCAATTTGTGGGAGGCCCGCTGAAGTTCTTC. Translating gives CSARDQFVGGPLKFF.

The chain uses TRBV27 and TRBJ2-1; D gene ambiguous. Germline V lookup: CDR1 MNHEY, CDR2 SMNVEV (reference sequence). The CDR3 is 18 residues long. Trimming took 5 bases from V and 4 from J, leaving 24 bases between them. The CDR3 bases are TGTGCCAGCAGTCCCCCTAGGATCTTCGTAGCTGCGTACAATGAGCAGTTCTTC. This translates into CASSPPRIFVAAYNEQFF.

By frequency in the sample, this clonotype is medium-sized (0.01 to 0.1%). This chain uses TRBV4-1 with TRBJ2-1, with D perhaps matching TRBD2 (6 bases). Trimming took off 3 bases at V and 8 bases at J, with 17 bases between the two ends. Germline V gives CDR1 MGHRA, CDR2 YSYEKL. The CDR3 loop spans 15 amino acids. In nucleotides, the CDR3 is TGCGCCAGCAGCCAGGGCGTGCTAGCGCAGGATGAGCAGTTCTTC. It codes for CASSQGVLAQDEQFF.

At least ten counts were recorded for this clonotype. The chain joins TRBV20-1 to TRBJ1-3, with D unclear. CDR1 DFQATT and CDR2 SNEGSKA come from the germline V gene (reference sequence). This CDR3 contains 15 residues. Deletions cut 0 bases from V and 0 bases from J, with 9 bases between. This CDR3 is CSARDRPYSGNTIYF. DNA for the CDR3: TGCAGTGCTAGAGATAGACCGTACTCTGGAAACACCATATATTTT.

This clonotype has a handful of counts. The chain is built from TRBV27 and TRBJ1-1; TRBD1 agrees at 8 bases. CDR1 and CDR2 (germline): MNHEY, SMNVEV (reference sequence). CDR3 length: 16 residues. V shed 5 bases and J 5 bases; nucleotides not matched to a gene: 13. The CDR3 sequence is CASSPLPQGARTEAFF. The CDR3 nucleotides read TGTGCCAGCAGTCCCCTTCCCCAGGGGGCGCGAACTGAAGCTTTCTTT.

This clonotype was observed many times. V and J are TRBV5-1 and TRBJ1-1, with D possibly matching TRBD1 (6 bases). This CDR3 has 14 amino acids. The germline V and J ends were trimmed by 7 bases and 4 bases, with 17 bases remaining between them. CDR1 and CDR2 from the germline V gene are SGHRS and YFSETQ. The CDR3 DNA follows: TGCGCCAGCCACCCAGGGGAGGAGGGCACTGAAGCTTTCTTT. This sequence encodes CASHPGEEGTEAFF.

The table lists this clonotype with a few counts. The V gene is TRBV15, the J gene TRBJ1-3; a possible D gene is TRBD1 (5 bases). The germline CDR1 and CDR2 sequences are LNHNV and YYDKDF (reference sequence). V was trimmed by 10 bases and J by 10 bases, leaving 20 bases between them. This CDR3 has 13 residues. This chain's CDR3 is CAIGAMGKSTIYF. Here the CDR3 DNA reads TGTGCCATTGGGGCAATGGGGAAAAGTACCATATATTTT.

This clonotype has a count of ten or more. CDR3: CASSVQGDQPQHF. The CDR3 bases are TGTGCCAGTAGTGTACAGGGCGATCAGCCCCAGCATTTT. The chain links TRBV19 to TRBJ1-5; maybe TRBD1 (6 bases). The length of the CDR3 is 13 residues. CDR1 is LNHDA, CDR2 SQIVND, per germline (reference sequence). The V and J ends lost 5 bases and 5 bases respectively, with 10 bases between them.

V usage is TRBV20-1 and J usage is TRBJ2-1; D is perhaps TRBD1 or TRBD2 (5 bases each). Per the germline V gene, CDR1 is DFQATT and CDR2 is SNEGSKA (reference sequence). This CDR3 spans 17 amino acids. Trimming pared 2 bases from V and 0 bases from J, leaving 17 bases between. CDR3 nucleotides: TGCAGTGCTAGAACCGTTCTCGGGGCCAGCTCCTACAATGAGCAGTTCTTC. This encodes CSARTVLGASSYNEQFF.

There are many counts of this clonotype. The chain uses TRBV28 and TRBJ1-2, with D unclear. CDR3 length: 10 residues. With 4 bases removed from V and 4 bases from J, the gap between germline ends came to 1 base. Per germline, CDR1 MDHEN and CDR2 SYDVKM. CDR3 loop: CASSSYGYTF. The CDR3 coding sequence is TGTGCCAGCAGTTCCTATGGCTACACCTTC.

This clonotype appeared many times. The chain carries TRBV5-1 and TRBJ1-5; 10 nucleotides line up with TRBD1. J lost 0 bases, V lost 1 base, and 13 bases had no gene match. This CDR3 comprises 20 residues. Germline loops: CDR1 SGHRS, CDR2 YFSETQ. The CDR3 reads CASSLPSGTGDSYSNQPQHF. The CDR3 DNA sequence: TGCGCCAGCAGCTTGCCTTCCGGGACAGGGGATTCCTATAGCAATCAGCCCCAGCATTTT.